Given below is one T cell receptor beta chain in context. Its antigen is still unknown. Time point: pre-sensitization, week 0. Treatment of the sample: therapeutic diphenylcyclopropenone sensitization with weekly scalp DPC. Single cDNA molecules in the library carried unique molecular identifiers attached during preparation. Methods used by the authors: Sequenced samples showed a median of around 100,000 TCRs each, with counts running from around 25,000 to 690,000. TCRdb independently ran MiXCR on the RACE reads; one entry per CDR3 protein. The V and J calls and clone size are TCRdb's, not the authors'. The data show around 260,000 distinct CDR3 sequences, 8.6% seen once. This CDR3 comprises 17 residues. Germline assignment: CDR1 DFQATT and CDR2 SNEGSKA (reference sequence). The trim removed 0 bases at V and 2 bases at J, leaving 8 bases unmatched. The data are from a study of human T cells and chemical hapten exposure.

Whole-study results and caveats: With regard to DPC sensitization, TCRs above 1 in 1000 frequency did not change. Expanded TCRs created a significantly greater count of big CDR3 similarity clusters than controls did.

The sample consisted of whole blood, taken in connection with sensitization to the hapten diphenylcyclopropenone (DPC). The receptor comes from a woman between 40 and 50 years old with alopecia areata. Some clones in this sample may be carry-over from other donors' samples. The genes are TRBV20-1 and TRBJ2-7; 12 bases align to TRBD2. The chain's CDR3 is CSARDRKASGRAYEQYF. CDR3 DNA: TGCAGTGCTAGAGATCGTAAGGCTAGCGGGAGGGCCTACGAGCAGTACTTC.